The clone carrying this T cell receptor beta chain has at least ten counts. The antigen is undetermined. This sample stems from a study of Graves' ophthalmopathy and Graves' hyperthyroidism. The study, taken as a whole, reports: With about 88% sensitivity and approximately 80% specificity, a 13-signature model separated ophthalmopathy from stable hyperthyroidism.

Using RNA transcripts, the TCR beta CDR3 regions were amplified. Second-round multiplex PCR followed a first-round RT-PCR using HTBI primers. MiXCR was run by TCRdb on the multiplex PCR reads, yielding one entry per CDR3 protein. The sample has approximately 330,000 distinct CDR3 sequences, roughly 15% seen once. The CDR3 covers 13 residues. CDR1 is MNHEY, CDR2 SVGEGT, per germline. Trimming took 5 bases from V and 3 from J, leaving 11 bases between them. The origin of this receptor is an adult man with Graves' ophthalmopathy. Sequenced input: peripheral blood. V is TRBV6-2 or TRBV6-3 and J is TRBJ2-7; D is possibly TRBD2 (6 bases). DNA for the CDR3: TGTGCCAGCAGTACCGGGACTCACTACGAGCAGTACTTC. This translates into CASSTGTHYEQYF.